Described below is a single T cell receptor beta chain sequence and its context. The V gene lost 8 bases and the J gene lost 1 base, with 9 bases spanning the gap. Germline V gene lookup returns CDR1 LNHNV and CDR2 YYDKDF (reference sequence). This CDR3 has 12 amino acids. TCRdb redid the calling of the reads with MiXCR, one entry per CDR3 protein. The sample records fewer than 700,000 distinct CDR3 sequences, more than 20% being singletons. This sample was included in a study of T cell repertoires in cytomegalovirus infection. The chain employs TRBV15 and TRBJ2-7; D gene uncertain. The origin of this receptor is a human donor in good health (CMV status not recorded). Some clones in this sample may be carry-over from other donors' samples. Sequenced input: CD8+ T cells from PBMCs. In DNA form, the CDR3 reads TGTGCCACCCGACAAGGGTCCTACGAGCAGTACTTC. Protein product: CATRQGSYEQYF.